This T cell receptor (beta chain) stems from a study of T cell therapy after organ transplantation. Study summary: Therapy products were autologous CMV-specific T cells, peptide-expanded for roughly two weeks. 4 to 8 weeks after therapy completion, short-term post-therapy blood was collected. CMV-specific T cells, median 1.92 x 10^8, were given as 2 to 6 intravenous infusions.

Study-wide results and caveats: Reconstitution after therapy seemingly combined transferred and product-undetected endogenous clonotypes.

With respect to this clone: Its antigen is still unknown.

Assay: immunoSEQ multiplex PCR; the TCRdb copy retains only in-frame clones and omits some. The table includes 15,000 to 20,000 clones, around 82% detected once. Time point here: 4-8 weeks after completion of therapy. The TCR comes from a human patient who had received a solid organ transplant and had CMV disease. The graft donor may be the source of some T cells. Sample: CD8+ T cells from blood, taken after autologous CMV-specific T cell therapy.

CDR3 loop: CASSLEGGRRLLLNYGYTF. CDR3 coding DNA: TGTGCCAGCAGCTTAGAGGGGGGGCGACGGCTCCTTCTTAACTATGGCTACACCTTC. The chain employs TRBV7-8 and TRBJ1-2; tentatively, D is TRBD1 (6 bases). Trimming removed 1 base at V and 1 base at J, with 22 bases between. Germline-derived CDR1 and CDR2 are SGHVS and FQNEAQ. The CDR3 length is 19 residues.